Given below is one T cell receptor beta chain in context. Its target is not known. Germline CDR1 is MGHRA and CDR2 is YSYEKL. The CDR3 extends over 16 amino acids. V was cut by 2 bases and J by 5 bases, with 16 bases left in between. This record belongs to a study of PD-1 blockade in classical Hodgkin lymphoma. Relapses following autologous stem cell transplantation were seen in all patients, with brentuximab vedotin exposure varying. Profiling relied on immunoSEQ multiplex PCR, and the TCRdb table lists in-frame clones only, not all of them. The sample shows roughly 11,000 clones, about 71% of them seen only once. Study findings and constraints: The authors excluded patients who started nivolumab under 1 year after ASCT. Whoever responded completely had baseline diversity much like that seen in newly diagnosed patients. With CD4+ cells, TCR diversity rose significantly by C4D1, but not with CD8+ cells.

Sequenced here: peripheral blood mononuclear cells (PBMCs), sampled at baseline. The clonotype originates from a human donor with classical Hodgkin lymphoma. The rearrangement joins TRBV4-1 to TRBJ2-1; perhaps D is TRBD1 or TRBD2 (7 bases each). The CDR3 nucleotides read TGCGCCAGCAGCCAAACCCCAGGGGGGGTTAACAATGAGCAGTTCTTC. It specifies CASSQTPGGVNNEQFF.